The 3 T cell receptor beta chains in this list originate from one sample, sequenced in a study of CD8+ T cells in alopecia areata. Extraction of RNA preceded its reverse transcription into cDNA, which served as the sequencing template. Here immunoSEQ multiplex PCR was the method, and the copy in TCRdb shows in-frame clones only, minus some. Listed for the sample are approximately 10,000 clones, none seen a single time. Pooled cells of cutaneous lymph node origin were sorted on CD4, CD8alpha, NKG2D, NKG2ACE and other markers. Sequenced material: CD8+ T cells sorted from a lymph node. The receptors stem from a C3H/HeJ mouse with alopecia areata. For the strain, the MHC haplotype given is H2-k.

This clone was counted many times. The germline and genes are mouse ones. The read comes to an end 4 residues before the CDR3 does, leaving the germline J gene to fill in the end. The gene calls are TRBV31 and TRBJ2-1; 9 bases line up with TRBD2. Germline-derived CDR1 and CDR2 are GKSSPN and SITVG. There are 13 residues in the CDR3. The CDR3 sequence: CAWSPWGGAEQFF. The part of the CDR3 DNA that was read is TGTGCCTGGAGTCCCTGGGGGGGAGCT.

By share of the sample, this clone is medium-sized. Genes here carry mouse names. The read ends 4 residues early relative to the CDR3; the germline J gene fills the gap. The chain uses TRBV1 and TRBJ1-1; D perhaps matches TRBD1 (5 bases). The length of the CDR3 is 16 residues. CDR1 NSQYPW and CDR2 LRSPGD come from the germline V gene (reference sequence). Trimming shortened V by 0 bases and J by 1 base, and 12 bases separated the two germline ends. CDR3: CTCSADLRGGNTEVFF. CDR3 DNA (partial): TGCACCTGCAGTGCAGATCTGAGGGGAGGGAACACA.

Judged by abundance, this clone is medium-sized. Gene names and germline refer to mouse. The CDR3 end is not reached by the read, which stops 3 residues before it; the germline J gene fills it in. The V call is TRBV1, the J call TRBJ1-6; D is ambiguous. TRBJ1-6 is an open reading frame whose function is uncertain. Trimming left V 5 bases short and J 0 bases short, with 8 bases between. Germline V gene sequence: CDR1 NSQYPW, CDR2 LRSPGD (reference sequence). The CDR3 totals 15 residues. The CDR3 spells CTCSLTHSYNSPLYF. The sequenced CDR3 bases are TGCACCTGCAGTCTGACACATTCCTATAATTCGCCC.